This TCR beta chain is from a study of OX40 agonist ivuxolimab in advanced cancers. Study summary: Dose-escalation patients' cancers were hepatocellular carcinoma, melanoma, renal cell or head and neck cancer. Treatment received earlier with anti-PD-1, anti-PD-L1 or anti-CTLA-4 agents was allowed, and over 30% had some.

Autoimmune disease history or systemic immunosuppression meant exclusion. As regards this clone: Antigen unknown.

Study results and limitations: Dose levels from 0.1 to 3.0 mg/kg saw CD4+ and CD8+ blood T cells expand clonally by week 6.

Libraries were prepared by immunoSEQ multiplex PCR; TCRdb keeps only in-frame clonotypes and omits some of them. The table includes about 82,000 clones, 88% detected once. The CDR3 extends over 13 amino acids. The germline V gene encodes CDR1 LGHNA and CDR2 YNFKEQ. V dropped 0 bases and J dropped 8 bases, with 10 bases sitting between them. The sequenced sample was CD4+ or CD8+ T cells sorted from blood, obtained in a trial of the OX40 agonist ivuxolimab. The receptor was derived from an adult with an advanced solid tumor such as melanoma, head and neck, liver or kidney cancer. The rearrangement links TRBV4-2 to TRBJ1-2; TRBD1 is a possible D gene (5 bases). In DNA, the CDR3 is TGTGCCAGCAGCCAAGATGGAGGGGCCGGCTACACCTTC. Translated: CASSQDGGAGYTF.